These 11 T cell receptor beta chains were all obtained from the same sample, sequenced in a study of blood T cells in healthy people across ages (dated by TCRdb to 2014 to 2015). Libraries were prepared through 5' RACE. The sequencer listed for this sample is Illumina HiSeq 2500. A second PCR of about 7 to 12 cycles was run with a J-beta primer mix and a sample-barcoded 5' primer. TCRdb reworked the public reads: Q25 trimming with fastp, MiXCR clone assembly, productive beta chains retained. Rows with a matching CDR3 protein are joined into one entry that keeps the most common DNA and genes. This sample holds approximately 400,000 distinct CDR3 sequences; 52% were observed only once. The ten top clones hold 50% to 65% of the sample. Sequencing used blood. These receptors were taken from a man aged 60 to 69 in good health.

This clonotype appeared a few times. The chain uses TRBV28 and TRBJ2-5, with 7 bases that match TRBD1. V lost 5 bases, J lost 1 base, and 7 bases stayed unmatched. Germline V CDR1 and CDR2: MDHEN, SYDVKM. CDR3 size: 15 residues. CDR3 amino acids: CASSPYRGSQETQYF. The CDR3 DNA follows: TGTGCCAGCAGTCCGTACAGGGGCTCCCAAGAGACCCAGTACTTC.

The chain has TRBV10-3 and TRBJ1-6; D not resolved. CDR3 length equals 15 residues. The V gene's germline CDR1 is ENHRY and CDR2 SYGVKD. V lost 0 bases and J lost 4, with 7 bases in between. The CDR3 coding sequence is TGTGCCATCAGTGAGTCGGCCGAGTATAATTCACCCCTCCACTTT. It codes for CAISESAEYNSPLHF.

The V gene is TRBV20-1, the J gene TRBJ2-7; perhaps TRBD2 as D (6 bases). V lost 0 bases to trimming and J lost 4 bases, with 13 bases between them. CDR1 is DFQATT and CDR2 is SNEGSKA in the germline V gene (reference sequence). The CDR3 length is 14 residues. CDR3 sequence: CSARDSGALYEQYF. The CDR3 nucleotides read TGCAGTGCTAGAGATTCGGGAGCGTTGTACGAGCAGTACTTC.

The J gene is TRBJ2-5, the V gene TRBV2; no clear D gene. Germline V gene sequence: CDR1 SNHLY, CDR2 FYNNEI. The CDR3 has 14 amino acids. Trimming removed 0 bases at V and 1 base at J, with 6 bases between. CDR3 DNA sequence: TGTGCCAGCAGTGAAGCGACAATCCAAGAGACCCAGTACTTC. Translation: CASSEATIQETQYF.

This clonotype has only a few counts. The chain couples TRBV20-1 to TRBJ2-3; the match to TRBD1 covers 8 bases. This CDR3 contains 14 residues. J lost 1 base, V lost 5 bases, and 5 bases had no gene match. Germline assignment: CDR1 DFQATT and CDR2 SNEGSKA (reference sequence). Here the CDR3 DNA reads TGCAGTGCTCCCACGACAGGGGGCACAGATACGCAGTATTTT. It codes for CSAPTTGGTDTQYF.

The V and J genes are TRBV11-1 and TRBJ2-7, with a possible D match to TRBD2 (5 bases). This CDR3 has 14 residues. Germline V lookup: CDR1 SGHAT, CDR2 FQDESV (reference sequence). Trimming took 0 bases from V and 7 from J, leaving 13 bases between them. DNA of the CDR3: TGTGCCAGCAGCTTAGCGGGAGAGAGCGTTGAGCAGTACTTC. Its translation is CASSLAGESVEQYF.

This chain joins TRBV7-3 and TRBJ2-3; TRBD2 aligns across 8 bases. The CDR3 runs to 15 residues. Germline CDR1 is SGHTA and CDR2 is FQGTGA. J gave up 4 bases and V 4 bases, and 7 bases lay outside the gene matches. The CDR3 spells CASSSPGRVADTQYF. As DNA, the CDR3 is TGTGCCAGCAGCTCTCCCGGGAGGGTAGCAGATACGCAGTATTTT.

The gene calls are TRBV12-3 or TRBV12-4 and TRBJ2-1; D uncertain. V lost 6 bases, J lost 10 bases, and 13 bases lay in between. The CDR3 has 12 amino acids. CDR3 region: CASRSYPGEQFF. For the CDR3, the DNA is TGTGCCAGCAGGTCGTATCCTGGGGAGCAGTTCTTC.

The rearrangement links TRBV24-1 to TRBJ2-2; D is uncertain. CDR3 length: 15 amino acids. CDR1 is KGHDR and CDR2 is SFDVKD in the germline V gene. Deletions cut 1 base from V and 4 bases from J, with 9 bases between. The CDR3: CATSDFFSITGELFF. CDR3 DNA sequence: TGTGCCACCAGTGATTTCTTCAGCATCACCGGGGAGCTGTTTTTT.

The V call is TRBV6-5, the J call TRBJ2-5; tentatively, D is TRBD1 (5 bases). Germline V gives CDR1 MNHEY, CDR2 SVGAGI. V lost 4 bases and J 0 bases, leaving 18 bases between the germline ends. This CDR3 comprises 17 residues. The CDR3 loop is CASSFRRQTEYQETQYF. In DNA, the CDR3 is TGTGCCAGCAGTTTCCGTAGACAGACCGAGTACCAAGAGACCCAGTACTTC.

The chain is built from TRBV20-1 and TRBJ1-5; 7 positions agree with TRBD1. Trimming cost V 0 bases and J 4 bases; bases outside gene matches: 6. This CDR3 has 15 residues. The germline CDR1 and CDR2 sequences are DFQATT and SNEGSKA (reference sequence). The CDR3 protein is CSARETGTANQPQHF. The DNA of the CDR3 is TGCAGTGCTAGAGAAACCGGGACAGCAAATCAGCCCCAGCATTTT.